The sequence of this TCR beta chain was determined in a study of T cells after posttransplantation cyclophosphamide. Notes on the study in general: Later blood repertoires were often dominated by clones from the donor CD8+ memory compartment. TRB overlap between skin or GI tissue T cells and blood was limited. After PTCy, TRB diversity resembled that of CNI/methotrexate controls.

In regard to this clone: Antigen specificity is unknown.

On the day of bone marrow donation, the related graft donor provided peripheral blood. The V gene end was trimmed by 4 bases and the J gene end by 2 bases; junction bases not matched to a gene: 7. There are 15 residues in the CDR3. The germline CDR1 and CDR2 sequences are SGHNT and YYREEE (reference sequence). Here immunoSEQ multiplex PCR was the method, and the copy in TCRdb shows in-frame clones only, minus some. The sample lists fewer than 9,500 clones; 75% to 95% were seen once. The material sequenced was CD4+ T cells sorted from blood. The rearrangement joins TRBV5-4 to TRBJ1-1; 8 positions agree with TRBD1. This clonotype originated in a woman in her forties or fifties in good health and a related stem cell transplant donor. CDR3 sequence reads: CASSTATGENTEAFF. In DNA, the CDR3 is TGTGCCAGCAGCACGGCGACAGGGGAAAACACTGAAGCTTTCTTT.